Shown below are 20 T cell receptor beta chains from a single sample sequenced in a study of blood T cells in healthy people across ages. A second 7 to 11 cycle PCR used barcoded and J-beta primers. Each CDR3 protein is one row after TCRdb ran MiXCR on the 5' RACE reads. In the table there are some 1.5 million distinct CDR3 sequences, approximately 28% of which are singletons. Sequencing used blood. All receptors derive from a woman in her 30s in good health.

This clonotype was seen a few times. The rearrangement uses TRBV14 and TRBJ2-4; perhaps TRBD2 as D (6 bases). Per germline, CDR1 SGHDN and CDR2 FVKESK. This CDR3 has 16 residues. With 1 base removed from V and 1 base from J, the gap between germline ends came to 11 bases. The CDR3 DNA reads TGTGCCAGCAGCCAAGGAGGGGCGGGGGCCAAAAACATTCAGTACTTC. Residues: CASSQGGAGAKNIQYF.

This clonotype was picked up a small number of times. The J gene is TRBJ2-2, the V gene TRBV29-1; the D gene could be TRBD1 or TRBD2 (5 bases each). This CDR3 contains 16 residues. V lost 7 bases and J 2 bases, leaving 20 bases between the germline ends. Germline V gives CDR1 SQVTM, CDR2 ANQGSEA. CDR3 sequence: CSAANTGAGNTGELFF. As DNA, the CDR3 is TGCAGCGCTGCAAATACCGGGGCCGGAAACACCGGGGAGCTGTTTTTT.

This chain uses TRBV6-1 with TRBJ2-7, with a weak D call TRBD2 (6 bases). This CDR3 comprises 15 residues. The V end lost 1 base, the J end lost 3 bases, and 13 bases lay between the germline ends. The germline gives CDR1 MNHNS, CDR2 SASEGT. CDR3 DNA sequence: TGTGCCAGCAGTGAAGGTGGGGGGTCCTTCTACGAGCAGTACTTC. It codes for CASSEGGGSFYEQYF.

In nucleotides, the CDR3 is TGTGCCAGCAGCCCCGGGGCGTGGGAGCAGTACTTC. Translation: CASSPGAWEQYF. V usage is TRBV12-3 or TRBV12-4 and J usage is TRBJ2-7, with D possibly being TRBD1 or TRBD2 (5 bases each). V dropped 6 bases and J dropped 7 bases, with 13 bases sitting between them. This CDR3 is 12 amino acids long.

This sequence joins TRBV5-1 and TRBJ2-7; 11 bases line up with TRBD2. The J call may be incorrect, as the DNA end agrees better with TRBJ2-5. The CDR3 is 16 residues long. The germline CDR1 and CDR2 sequences are SGHRS and YFSETQ. CDR3 DNA: TGCGCCAGCAGCCAAACGACTAGCGGGGACCAAGAGACCCAGTACTTC. This sequence encodes CASSQTTSGDQETQYF.

V usage is TRBV2 and J usage is TRBJ1-4, with D tentatively TRBD1 (5 bases). The CDR3 is 13 residues long. Germline V gene sequence: CDR1 SNHLY, CDR2 FYNNEI. V lost 6 bases, J lost 7 bases, and 12 bases lay in between. The CDR3 nucleotides are TGTGCCAGCAGGCGGGGGACCGCTGAAAAACTGTTTTTT. Residues: CASRRGTAEKLFF.

This clonotype was detected a few times. This chain joins TRBV2 and TRBJ2-2; no firm D call. The CDR3 is 12 amino acids. The V end was cut by 9 bases, the J end by 1 base, with 6 bases between. CDR1 and CDR2 from the germline V gene are SNHLY and FYNNEI. The CDR3 spells CARELNTGELFF. CDR3 DNA sequence: TGTGCCAGAGAGTTGAACACCGGGGAGCTGTTTTTT.

The V gene is TRBV29-1, the J gene TRBJ1-1; D is perhaps TRBD1 (5 bases). The germline V gene has CDR1 SQVTM and CDR2 ANQGSEA. The germline V and J ends were trimmed by 0 bases and 9 bases, with 11 bases remaining between them. The CDR3 totals 12 residues. The CDR3 here is CSVEDPGTKAFF. The CDR3 DNA reads as TGCAGCGTTGAAGACCCCGGGACGAAAGCTTTCTTT.

In this sample, this clonotype turned up once. Given a much more abundant clone one base away, this may be a read error. The rearrangement uses TRBV20-1 and TRBJ2-7; D uncertain. Per germline, CDR1 DFQATT and CDR2 SNEGSKA (reference sequence). Between the trimmed V and J ends, which lost 4 bases and 6 bases, there was a span of 16 bases. The CDR3 covers 13 residues. CDR3 nucleotide sequence: TGCAGTGCTACTCGGACGGAGTACTGCGAGCAGTACTTC. Translated: CSATRTEYCEQYF.

The chain carries TRBV6-5 and TRBJ2-1, with TRBD2 matching 12 bases. V was clipped by 4 bases and J by 3 bases; unmatched bases: 4. Per the germline V gene, CDR1 is MNHEY and CDR2 is SVGAGI. The CDR3 totals 16 residues. CDR3 amino acids: CASSSPSGGGYNEQFF. CDR3 sequence (DNA): TGTGCCAGCAGTTCCCCTAGCGGGGGGGGCTACAATGAGCAGTTCTTC.

This clonotype was recorded a few times. This sequence joins TRBV12-3 or TRBV12-4 and TRBJ1-4; D might be TRBD1 (5 bases). Trimming pared 8 bases from V and 13 bases from J, leaving 17 bases between. This CDR3 region has 12 residues. The CDR3 reads CASGEIRERLFF. The CDR3 DNA reads as TGTGCCAGCGGGGAAATCAGGGAGAGACTGTTTTTT.

Many counts were recorded for this clonotype. The CDR3 reads CASRFGTILGEQYF. CDR3 sequence (DNA): TGTGCCAGCAGGTTTGGCACAATTTTGGGCGAGCAGTACTTC. The chain combines TRBV28 with TRBJ2-7; no firm D call. Germline V gene lookup returns CDR1 MDHEN and CDR2 SYDVKM. The CDR3 loop spans 14 amino acids. Deletions cut 6 bases from V and 6 bases from J, with 18 bases between.

As concerns this clonotype: A much more abundant neighbour one base away suggests this may be a read error. V gene TRBV29-1 combines with J gene TRBJ2-1, with no clear D. The CDR3 extends over 14 amino acids. Germline CDR1 is SQVTM and CDR2 is ANQGSEA. Written as DNA, the CDR3 is TGCAGCGTTTCGAGCCCACTCTCCTACGATGAGCAGTTCTTC. It translates to CSVSSPLSYDEQFF.

The chain uses TRBV5-1 and TRBJ2-7; D uncertain. V was clipped by 4 bases and J by 7 bases, with 12 bases between them. Germline loops: CDR1 SGHRS, CDR2 YFSETQ. The CDR3 is 12 residues long. The DNA of the CDR3 is TGCGCCAGCAGCGTGGACGGTCTAGAGCAGTACTTC. This gives the protein CASSVDGLEQYF.

This clonotype occurred a few times. The chain is built from TRBV11-2 and TRBJ1-6, with D uncertain. The V end lost 4 bases, the J end lost 9 bases, and 7 bases lay between the germline ends. CDR1 is SGHAT, CDR2 FQNNGV, per germline. The CDR3 sequence is 12 residues long. In DNA, the CDR3 is TGTGCCAGCAGCTCAACCCCTTCACCCCTCCACTTT. Protein: CASSSTPSPLHF.

The genes are TRBV5-6 and TRBJ1-4; 8 positions match TRBD1. The junction had 12 bases not matched to a gene; V was cut back by 6 bases and J by 5 bases. This CDR3 spans 16 amino acids. Germline loops: CDR1 SGHDT, CDR2 YYEEEE. The CDR3 nucleotides read TGTGCCAGCACCCAGAGGAACGCAGGGGGCAATGAAAAACTGTTTTTT. It codes for CASTQRNAGGNEKLFF.

There are a few counts of this clonotype. The chain has TRBV2 and TRBJ2-1; D gene uncertain. The J call is in doubt because the DNA end fits TRBJ2-7 better. CDR1 and CDR2 from the germline V gene are SNHLY and FYNNEI. The length of the CDR3 is 15 residues. The CDR3 spells CASSEATSSYNEQYF. DNA of the CDR3: TGTGCCAGCAGTGAAGCGACAAGCTCCTACAATGAGCAGTACTTC.

The V call is TRBV29-1, the J call TRBJ2-3; 7 bases fit TRBD1. Trimming at V came to 7 bases and at J to 5 bases, leaving 9 bases not matched to a gene. CDR1 SQVTM and CDR2 ANQGSEA come from the germline V gene. The length of the CDR3 is 13 residues. The CDR3 nucleotides are TGCAGCGCCAGACAGGGACGAGTAGATACGCAGTATTTT. This sequence encodes CSARQGRVDTQYF.

This clonotype appeared a single time. Relative to the germline gene, one junction end is altered; a read error may explain this. The chain uses TRBV11-2 and TRBJ2-6, with TRBD1 as a possible D gene (5 bases). The CDR3 covers 16 residues. Germline values: CDR1 SGHAT, CDR2 FQNNGV. CDR3 nucleotides: TGTGCCAGCAGCGTTTCCAGGGCTATTGTGGCCAACGACCTGACTTTC. It translates to CASSVSRAIVANDLTF. Full variable domain (outside the CDR3, taken from reference TRBV11-2 and TRBJ2-6): EAGVAQSPRYKIIEKRQSVAFWCNPISGHATLYWYQQILGQGPKLLIQFQNNGVVDDSQLPKDRFSAERLKGVDSTLKIQPAKLEDSAVYLCASSVSRAIVANDLTFGAGSRLTVL.

This clonotype has more than one count but fewer than ten. The rearrangement links TRBV28 to TRBJ2-3; D gene unclear. CDR1 is MDHEN and CDR2 is SYDVKM in the germline V gene. CDR3 length equals 15 residues. Trimming took 3 bases from V and 0 from J, leaving 10 bases between them. The CDR3 protein is CASSFSDSSTDTQYF. As DNA, the CDR3 is TGTGCCAGCAGTTTCAGCGACTCTAGCACAGATACGCAGTATTTT.